This T cell receptor (beta chain) is from a study of CD8 T cells in ankylosing spondylitis listed by TCRdb under 2017. Background for the entire study: T cell receptor beta repertoires were profiled in healthy donors and ankylosing spondylitis patients so that disease-linked TCR variants could be found. Peripheral blood was sampled, and synovial fluid was additionally collected from ankylosing spondylitis patients. The whole study cohort included about a hundred healthy donors and about two dozen ankylosing spondylitis patients.

The data were produced on an Illumina HiSeq 2500. Quantitative 5'-RACE with molecular barcodes was used to prepare TCR beta libraries. The original methods were these. Disease-linked TCR variants were identified with a new computational method built on a probabilistic model of VDJ rearrangement. TCRdb reran the public reads through fastp at Q25 and MiXCR, keeping productive beta chains. Identical CDR3 protein sequences are pooled into one entry, listed with their most common genes and DNA. The V and J calls shown here were made by TCRdb, not taken from the authors' results. In this sample the table shows a few hundred thousand distinct CDR3 sequences, 15% to 25% of which occur a single time. Together, the top ten hold roughly 8% of the sample. The research as a whole found: A CD8+ phenotype was shown by the disease-linked clones, which were found at relatively low frequencies in peripheral blood. Blood from ankylosing spondylitis patients appeared to be characterized by a TCR beta motif composed of about 8 highly homologous amino acid variants. Some of the motif variants had been reported before in the synovial fluid and blood of reactive arthritis patients, a finding that suggests common disease-initiation mechanisms. According to the report, matched synovial fluid samples from ankylosing spondylitis patients were significantly enriched for the disease-linked clones.

Spanning cysteine to phenylalanine, the CDR3 consists of 18 amino acids. The kept DNA is CDR3 alone, 54 bases in frame from the first base. V is reduced by 0 bases and J by 0 bases, leaving a spacing of 13 bases between them. Taken from the germline V gene, the CDR1 and CDR2 loops are SGHRS and YFSETQ. This clonotype turned up a few times. The specificity of this receptor is unknown. The sample holds no much larger clone one base away, and base qualities are not on file. Source material: blood, either unsorted or a sorted T cell fraction (not recorded which). The chain is made from TRBV5-1 and TRBJ1-6; a tentative D match to TRBD1 spans 5 bases. The receptor's source is a male donor with ankylosing spondylitis or in good health (not recorded which). The DNA sequence follows: TGCGCCAGCAGCTTGGAGGGACCGTCGAGCTCCTATAATTCACCCCTCCACTTT. This sequence encodes CASSLEGPSSSYNSPLHF.